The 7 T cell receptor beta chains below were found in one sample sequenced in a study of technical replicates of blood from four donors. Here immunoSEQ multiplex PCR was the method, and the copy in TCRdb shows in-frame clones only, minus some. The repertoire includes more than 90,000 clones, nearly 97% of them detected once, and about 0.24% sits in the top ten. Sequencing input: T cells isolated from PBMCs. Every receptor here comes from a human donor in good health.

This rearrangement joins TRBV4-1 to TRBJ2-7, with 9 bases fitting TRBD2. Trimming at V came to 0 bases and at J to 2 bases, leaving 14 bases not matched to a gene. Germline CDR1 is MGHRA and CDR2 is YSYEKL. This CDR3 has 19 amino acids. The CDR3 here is CASSQEEQRGVLSTYEQYF. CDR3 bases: TGCGCCAGCAGCCAAGAAGAACAGCGGGGGGTCTTATCGACCTACGAGCAGTACTTC.

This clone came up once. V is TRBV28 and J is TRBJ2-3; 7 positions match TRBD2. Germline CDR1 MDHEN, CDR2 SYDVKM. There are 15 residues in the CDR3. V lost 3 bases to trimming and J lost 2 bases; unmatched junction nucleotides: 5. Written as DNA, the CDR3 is TGTGCCAGCAGTTTGTTGCGGGGGTCCACAGATACGCAGTATTTT. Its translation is CASSLLRGSTDTQYF. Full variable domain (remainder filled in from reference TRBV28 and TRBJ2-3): DVKVTQSSRYLVKRTGEKVFLECVQDMDHENMFWYRQDPGLGLRLIYFSYDVKMKEKGDIPEGYSVSREKKERFSLILESASTNQTSMYLCASSLLRGSTDTQYFGPGTRLTVL.

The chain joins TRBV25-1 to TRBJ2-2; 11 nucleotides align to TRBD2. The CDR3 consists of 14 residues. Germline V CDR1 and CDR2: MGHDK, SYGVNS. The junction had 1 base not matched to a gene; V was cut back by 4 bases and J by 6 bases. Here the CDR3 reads CASSGGLAAGELFF. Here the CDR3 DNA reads TGTGCCAGCAGTGGGGGACTAGCGGCCGGGGAGCTGTTTTTT.

The CDR3 nucleotides are TGTGCCAGCAGCGTAGGACTTACCCCCCATCAGCCCCAGCATTTT. This sequence encodes CASSVGLTPHQPQHF. J is TRBJ1-5 and V is TRBV9, with unresolved D. Looked up from germline, CDR1 is SGDLS and CDR2 is YYNGEE. V was pared by 0 bases and J by 5 bases, with 12 bases between. This CDR3 is 15 amino acids long.

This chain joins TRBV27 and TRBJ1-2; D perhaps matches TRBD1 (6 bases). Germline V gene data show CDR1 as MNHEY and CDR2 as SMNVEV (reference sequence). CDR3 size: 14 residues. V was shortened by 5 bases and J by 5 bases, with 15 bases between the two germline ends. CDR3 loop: CASSEAWDTYGYTF. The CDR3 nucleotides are TGTGCCAGCAGTGAGGCATGGGACACATATGGCTACACCTTC.

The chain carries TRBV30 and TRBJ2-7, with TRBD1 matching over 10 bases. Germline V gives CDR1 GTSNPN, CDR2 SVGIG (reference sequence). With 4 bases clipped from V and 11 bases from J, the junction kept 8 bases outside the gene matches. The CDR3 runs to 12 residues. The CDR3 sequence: CAWNSGQGIEYF. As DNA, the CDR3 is TGTGCCTGGAACTCGGGACAGGGGATCGAGTACTTC. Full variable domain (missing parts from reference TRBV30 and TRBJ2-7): SQTIHQWPATLVQPVGSPLSLECTVEGTSNPNLYWYRQAAGRGLQLLFYSVGIGQISSEVPQNLSASRPQDRQFILSSKKLLLSDSGFYLCAWNSGQGIEYFGPGTRLTVT.

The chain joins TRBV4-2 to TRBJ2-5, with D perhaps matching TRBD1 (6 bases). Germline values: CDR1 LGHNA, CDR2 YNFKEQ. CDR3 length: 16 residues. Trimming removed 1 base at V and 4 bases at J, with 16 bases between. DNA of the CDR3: TGTGCCAGCAGCCAAGGTGGGGGCCCGGTCGGAGAGACCCAGTACTTC. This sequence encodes CASSQGGGPVGETQYF.